This T cell receptor beta chain was sequenced during a study of blood T cells in healthy people across ages. This clonotype has more than one count but fewer than ten. There are 15 residues in the CDR3. V was trimmed by 0 bases and J by 0 bases, leaving 9 bases between them. Looked up from germline, CDR1 is SGDLS and CDR2 is YYNGEE. Next came a second PCR, run for about 6 to 12 cycles, which used a sample-barcoded 5' primer along with a J-beta primer mix. TCRdb called the 5' RACE reads again in MiXCR, with one record for every CDR3 protein. Of roughly 800,000 distinct CDR3 sequences listed, under 40% are singletons.

The sequence was obtained from a man aged 18 to 30 in good health. Sequencing was done on a sample of blood. This chain joins TRBV9 and TRBJ1-2; the D is unclear. CDR3 sequence: CASSVAAGSNYGYTF. The CDR3 DNA reads as TGTGCCAGCAGCGTAGCGGCGGGGTCTAACTATGGCTACACCTTC.